This is a list of T cell receptor beta chains from one sample in a study of T cell responses to AZD1222 COVID-19 vaccine. Some clones are missing from TCRdb's copy, which holds only in-frame ones; the method was immunoSEQ multiplex PCR. The table has under 300,000 clones, 90% to 95% seen once; the top ten hold roughly 0.51%. Sequenced here: peripheral blood, sampled on day 0 of AZD1222 vaccination. These receptor sequences come from an adult in good health. The CDR3 runs from the conserved cysteine through the conserved F or W. Fields, in order: D gene, V gene, clone size, J gene, CDR3 DNA, CDR3 protein. D genes are given only for firm matches. For some rows the clone size is stated as once, few or many, or as a class when expanded; others skip it.

d_call: NA; v_call: TRBV27; clone_size: once; j_call: TRBJ1-1; cdr3_nt: TGTGCCAGCAGCCGCCGAAGGAACACTGAAGCTTTCTTT; cdr3_aa: CASSRRRNTEAFF
d_call: TRBD1; v_call: TRBV11-1; clone_size: NA; j_call: TRBJ2-3; cdr3_nt: TGTGCCAGCGGACAGGGAGGCACAGATACGCAGTATTTT; cdr3_aa: CASGQGGTDTQYF
d_call: NA; v_call: TRBV6-5; clone_size: NA; j_call: TRBJ1-6; cdr3_nt: TGTGCCAGCGAACAAGACAAGGGTTCACCCCTCCACTTT; cdr3_aa: CASEQDKGSPLHF
d_call: NA; v_call: TRBV2; clone_size: NA; j_call: TRBJ1-3; cdr3_nt: TGTGCCAGCAGTGAGGAGACACTCTCTGGAAACACCATATATTTT; cdr3_aa: CASSEETLSGNTIYF
d_call: NA; v_call: TRBV6-6; clone_size: NA; j_call: TRBJ2-1; cdr3_nt: TGTGCCAGCAGTTATCGGGGAGGGGGTGCGGAGCAGTTCTTC; cdr3_aa: CASSYRGGGAEQFF
d_call: NA; v_call: TRBV4-1; clone_size: once; j_call: TRBJ1-5; cdr3_nt: TGCGCCAGCAGCCCGGGCCGAGGTAGCAATCAGCCCCAGCATTTT; cdr3_aa: CASSPGRGSNQPQHF
d_call: NA; v_call: TRBV10-3; clone_size: NA; j_call: TRBJ2-7; cdr3_nt: TGTGCCATCAGGAAAGACAGGTCCTACGAGCAGTACTTC; cdr3_aa: CAIRKDRSYEQYF
d_call: NA; v_call: TRBV5-5; clone_size: NA; j_call: TRBJ2-2; cdr3_nt: TGTGCCAGCAGCCGAGGGGCAGGCCCCCTGACCGGGGAGCTGTTTTTT; cdr3_aa: CASSRGAGPLTGELFF
d_call: NA; v_call: TRBV7-3; clone_size: few; j_call: TRBJ1-5; cdr3_nt: TGTGCCAGCAGCTTAGGGACAAAAAATCAGCCCCAGCATTTT; cdr3_aa: CASSLGTKNQPQHF
d_call: TRBD1; v_call: TRBV2; clone_size: NA; j_call: TRBJ1-1; cdr3_nt: TGTGCCAGCACAGGGGGGGTTGAAGCTTTCTTT; cdr3_aa: CASTGGVEAFF
d_call: NA; v_call: TRBV5-8; clone_size: NA; j_call: TRBJ1-2; cdr3_nt: TGTGCCAGCAGCTTGGGCCCACGTTGGGGCTACACCTTC; cdr3_aa: CASSLGPRWGYTF
d_call: NA; v_call: TRBV7-2; clone_size: NA; j_call: TRBJ2-3; cdr3_nt: TGTGCCAGCAGCTTCCAGGGCACAGATACGCAGTATTTT; cdr3_aa: CASSFQGTDTQYF
d_call: TRBD1; v_call: TRBV2; clone_size: NA; j_call: TRBJ1-1; cdr3_nt: TGTGCCAGCAGTACCGACAGGGACACTGAAGCTTTCTTT; cdr3_aa: CASSTDRDTEAFF
d_call: NA; v_call: TRBV19; clone_size: NA; j_call: TRBJ1-6; cdr3_nt: TGTGCCAGTAGTACCCTACCTGATAATTCACCCCTCCACTTT; cdr3_aa: CASSTLPDNSPLHF
d_call: NA; v_call: TRBV27; clone_size: once; j_call: TRBJ1-2; cdr3_nt: TGTGCCAGCAGTCAGGGAAACTATGGCTACACCTTC; cdr3_aa: CASSQGNYGYTF
d_call: NA; v_call: TRBV6-5; clone_size: NA; j_call: TRBJ2-1; cdr3_nt: TGTGCCAGCAGTTACTCGAGGAGCACGTTCGAGTTCTTC; cdr3_aa: CASSYSRSTFEFF
d_call: TRBD2; v_call: TRBV19; clone_size: NA; j_call: TRBJ2-7; cdr3_nt: TGTGCCAGTAGTATAGGGACTAGCGTTCCCTACGAGCAGTACTTC; cdr3_aa: CASSIGTSVPYEQYF
d_call: NA; v_call: TRBV9; clone_size: NA; j_call: TRBJ2-5; cdr3_nt: TGTGCCAGCAGCCTTAGGACAGAGGAGACCCAGTACTTC; cdr3_aa: CASSLRTEETQYF
d_call: TRBD1; v_call: TRBV13; clone_size: NA; j_call: TRBJ2-7; cdr3_nt: TGTGCCAGCAGCCTTACAGGGACAGGCTCCTACGAGCAGTACTTC; cdr3_aa: CASSLTGTGSYEQYF
d_call: NA; v_call: TRBV10-3; clone_size: NA; j_call: TRBJ2-1; cdr3_nt: TGTGCCATCAGTGGGGGGGATCTACAGGCGTTCAAGCAGTTCTTC; cdr3_aa: CAISGGDLQAFKQFF
d_call: NA; v_call: TRBV7-8; clone_size: NA; j_call: TRBJ1-1; cdr3_nt: TGTGCCAGCAGCTTCCCAGCCATGAACACTGAAGCTTTCTTT; cdr3_aa: CASSFPAMNTEAFF